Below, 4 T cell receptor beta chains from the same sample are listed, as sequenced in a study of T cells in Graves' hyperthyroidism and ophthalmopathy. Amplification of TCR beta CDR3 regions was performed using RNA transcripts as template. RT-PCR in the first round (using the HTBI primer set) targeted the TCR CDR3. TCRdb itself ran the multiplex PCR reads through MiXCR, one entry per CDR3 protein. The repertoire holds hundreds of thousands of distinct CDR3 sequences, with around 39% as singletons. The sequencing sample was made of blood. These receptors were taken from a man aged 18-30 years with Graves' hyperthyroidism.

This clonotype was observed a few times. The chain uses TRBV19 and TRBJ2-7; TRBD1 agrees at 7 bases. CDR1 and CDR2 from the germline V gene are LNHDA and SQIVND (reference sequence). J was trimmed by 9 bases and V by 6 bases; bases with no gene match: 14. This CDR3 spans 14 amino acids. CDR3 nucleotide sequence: TGTGCCAGTAGCCTTGGACAGGAGCAGGGTGGGCAGTACTTC. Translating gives CASSLGQEQGGQYF. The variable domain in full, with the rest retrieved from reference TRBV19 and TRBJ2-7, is DGGITQSPKYLFRKEGQNVTLSCEQNLNHDAMYWYRQDPGQGLRLIYYSQIVNDFQKGDIAEGYSVSREKKESFPLTVTSAQKNPTAFYLCASSLGQEQGGQYFGPGTRLTVT.

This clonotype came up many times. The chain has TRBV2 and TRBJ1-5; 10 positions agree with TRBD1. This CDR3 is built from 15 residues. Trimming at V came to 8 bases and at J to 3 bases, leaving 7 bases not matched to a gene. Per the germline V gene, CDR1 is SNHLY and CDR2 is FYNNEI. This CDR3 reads CASGQTGGFNQPQHF. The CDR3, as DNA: TGTGCCAGCGGGCAGACAGGGGGCTTCAATCAGCCCCAGCATTTT. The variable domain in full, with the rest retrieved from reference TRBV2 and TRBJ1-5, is EPEVTQTPSHQVTQMGQEVILRCVPISNHLYFYWYRQILGQKVEFLVSFYNNEISEKSEIFDDQFSVERPDGSNFTLKIRSTKLEDSAMYFCASGQTGGFNQPQHFGDGTRLSIL.

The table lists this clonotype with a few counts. For the CDR3, the DNA is TGTGCCAGCAGGAGCTCGACAGAAGCTTTCTTT. The encoded protein is CASRSSTEAFF. J is TRBJ1-1 and V is TRBV2; D is undetermined. CDR3 length: 11 amino acids. V lost 6 bases and J 8 bases, leaving 10 bases between the germline ends. CDR1 and CDR2 (germline): SNHLY, FYNNEI. Based on the CDR3 plus reference TRBV2 and TRBJ1-1, the full variable domain is EPEVTQTPSHQVTQMGQEVILRCVPISNHLYFYWYRQILGQKVEFLVSFYNNEISEKSEIFDDQFSVERPDGSNFTLKIRSTKLEDSAMYFCASRSSTEAFFGQGTRLTVV.

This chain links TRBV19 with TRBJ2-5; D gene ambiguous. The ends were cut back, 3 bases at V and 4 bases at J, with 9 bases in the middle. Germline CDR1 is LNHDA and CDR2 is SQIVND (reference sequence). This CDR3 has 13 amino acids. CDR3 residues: CASSMTEVETQYF. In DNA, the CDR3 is TGTGCCAGTAGTATGACGGAAGTAGAGACCCAGTACTTC. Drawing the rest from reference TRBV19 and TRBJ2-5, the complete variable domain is DGGITQSPKYLFRKEGQNVTLSCEQNLNHDAMYWYRQDPGQGLRLIYYSQIVNDFQKGDIAEGYSVSREKKESFPLTVTSAQKNPTAFYLCASSMTEVETQYFGPGTRLLVL.